The 20 T cell receptor beta chains below all came from one sample that was sequenced in a study of spatial heterogeneity in lung cancer. The time point here: sample taken at primary tumor resection. TCRdb processed the 5' RACE reads anew with MiXCR; each CDR3 protein has one entry. The table lists tens of thousands of distinct CDR3 sequences, about 6.5% of them singletons, with 35% to 55% in the top ten. Sequenced here: PBMCs, sampled at surgery. The receptor source for this set is a female donor with early-stage non-small cell lung cancer.

The rearrangement links TRBV20-1 to TRBJ1-6, with D unclear. V lost 2 bases, J lost 1 base, and 15 bases lay in between. CDR1 and CDR2 from the germline V gene are DFQATT and SNEGSKA (reference sequence). This CDR3 spans 17 amino acids. CDR3 in amino acids: CSARSSLVRSYNSPLHF. The CDR3 region has the DNA TGCAGTGCTAGAAGCTCCCTCGTGAGGTCCTATAATTCACCCCTCCACTTT.

The V call is TRBV12-3 or TRBV12-4, the J call TRBJ1-2; 7 bases are shared with TRBD1. The J segment lost 4 bases and the V segment lost 6 bases, leaving 5 bases of the junction unmatched. The length of the CDR3 is 13 residues. The CDR3 loop reads CASRDRRAYGYTF. The CDR3 nucleotides are TGTGCCAGCAGGGACAGGCGAGCCTATGGCTACACCTTC.

CDR3 sequence reads: CASSQDRAARGNTIYF. CDR3 in DNA: TGCGCCAGCAGCCAAGATCGAGCTGCGAGAGGAAACACCATATATTTT. This chain uses TRBV4-1 with TRBJ1-3; D is unresolved. Germline V gene data show CDR1 as MGHRA and CDR2 as YSYEKL. The ends were cut back, 0 bases at V and 4 bases at J, with 13 bases in the middle. This CDR3 is built from 16 residues.

The V call is TRBV11-1, the J call TRBJ2-3; 8 positions match TRBD1. CDR3 length: 19 amino acids. The J segment lost 2 bases and the V segment lost 5 bases, leaving 18 bases of the junction unmatched. Looked up from germline, CDR1 is SGHAT and CDR2 is FQDESV (reference sequence). The CDR3: CASSTLGGTGTGSTDTQYF. The CDR3 DNA sequence: TGTGCCAGCAGCACCCTTGGGGGCACCGGGACAGGTTCCACAGATACGCAGTATTTT.

This clonotype turned up a few times. This chain connects TRBV2 to TRBJ2-7, with 8 bases matching TRBD1. The CDR3 is made up of 17 amino acids. Germline trimming cut 6 bases from V and 0 bases from J; bases unmatched to any gene: 13. Germline V gene lookup returns CDR1 SNHLY and CDR2 FYNNEI. The CDR3 spells CASRGPGGQAYSYEQYF. For the CDR3, the DNA is TGTGCCAGCAGGGGACCTGGGGGACAGGCCTACTCCTACGAGCAGTACTTC.

This clonotype was seen many times. The chain has TRBV7-3 and TRBJ2-3; TRBD1 matches 7 bases. Looked up from germline, CDR1 is SGHTA and CDR2 is FQGTGA. The CDR3 covers 15 residues. V lost 5 bases, J lost 0 bases, and 5 bases stayed unmatched. The CDR3 sequence is CASSQDRTSTDTQYF. The CDR3 coding sequence is TGTGCCAGCAGCCAGGACAGGACTAGCACAGATACGCAGTATTTT.

This clonotype was counted ten times or more. The chain is built from TRBV6-5 and TRBJ2-1; perhaps TRBD1 as D (5 bases). The CDR3 runs to 13 residues. The V and J ends lost 6 bases and 8 bases respectively, with 14 bases between them. Germline V gene sequence: CDR1 MNHEY, CDR2 SVGAGI. CDR3 loop: CASRPDSAHEQFF. DNA for the CDR3: TGTGCCAGCAGGCCCGACAGCGCCCATGAGCAGTTCTTC.

J is TRBJ2-7 and V is TRBV27; 8 bases match TRBD2. Germline CDR1 and CDR2: MNHEY and SMNVEV (reference sequence). The V and J ends lost 4 bases and 4 bases, in that order; junction bases with no gene match: 9. The CDR3 covers 15 residues. CDR3 coding DNA: TGTGCCAGCAGTTCCGGACTAGCTGATATTTACGAGCAGTACTTC. It specifies CASSSGLADIYEQYF.

This clonotype was seen repeatedly, ten times or more. The chain combines TRBV5-1 with TRBJ2-5; either TRBD1 or TRBD2 may fit D (5 bases each). Per germline, CDR1 SGHRS and CDR2 YFSETQ. V lost 4 bases to trimming and J lost 5 bases, with 12 bases between them. This CDR3 region has 13 residues. This chain's CDR3 is CASSRAGTETQYF. Written as DNA, the CDR3 is TGCGCCAGCAGCCGTGCAGGGACGGAGACCCAGTACTTC.

This clonotype occurred a few times. The chain joins TRBV27 to TRBJ2-7; either TRBD1 or TRBD2 may fit D (5 bases each). CDR1 MNHEY and CDR2 SMNVEV come from the germline V gene (reference sequence). The CDR3 loop spans 16 amino acids. Between the trimmed V and J ends, which lost 5 bases and 3 bases, there was a span of 20 bases. Here the CDR3 DNA reads TGTGCCAGCAGTCAAGACCGGGACCATCCTTACTACGAGCAGTACTTC. It translates to CASSQDRDHPYYEQYF.

This clonotype came up many times. The gene calls are TRBV27 and TRBJ1-1; D unclear. The CDR3 length is 16 residues. V lost 5 bases, J lost 3 bases, and 19 bases lay in between. Looked up from germline, CDR1 is MNHEY and CDR2 is SMNVEV (reference sequence). CDR3 nucleotide sequence: TGTGCCAGCAGTCAAGGACTCAAGTCGGTGCACACTGAAGCTTTCTTT. Amino acids: CASSQGLKSVHTEAFF.

This clonotype was seen a handful of times. V and J are TRBV14 and TRBJ1-6, with D possibly being TRBD1 (5 bases). Deletions cut 2 bases from V and 10 bases from J, with 18 bases between. CDR3 length equals 16 residues. The germline V gene encodes CDR1 SGHDN and CDR2 FVKESK. As DNA, the CDR3 is TGTGCCAGCAGCCAATCTCCCGGACATGCCGGGTCACCCCTCCACTTT. Translated: CASSQSPGHAGSPLHF.

The table lists this clonotype with many counts. The chain joins TRBV10-3 to TRBJ1-2; D possibly corresponds to TRBD1 (5 bases). The CDR3 has 12 residues. The V gene lost 10 bases and the J gene lost 6 bases, with 15 bases spanning the gap. Germline V CDR1 and CDR2: ENHRY, SYGVKD. The CDR3 DNA is TGTGCCACAGGGCCCCGTCTGAATGGCTACACCTTC. Its protein product is CATGPRLNGYTF.

This clonotype has just a few counts. V gene TRBV12-3 or TRBV12-4 combines with J gene TRBJ2-3, with TRBD2 identical over 11 bases. This CDR3 has 18 amino acids. Trimming cost V 6 bases and J 6 bases; bases outside gene matches: 17. The CDR3 is CASSWDPTSGVVADTQYF. The CDR3 DNA reads as TGTGCCAGCAGCTGGGACCCGACTAGCGGGGTAGTAGCTGATACGCAGTATTTT.

This clonotype was counted many times. J is TRBJ1-1 and V is TRBV6-2 or TRBV6-3; possibly TRBD1 for D (6 bases). V dropped 8 bases and J dropped 10 bases, with 20 bases sitting between them. CDR3 length: 13 amino acids. Germline CDR1 MNHEY, CDR2 SVGEGT. DNA for the CDR3: TGTGCCAGCGGAACGAACCAGGGGACGATAGCTTTCTTT. Translated: CASGTNQGTIAFF.

The table lists this clonotype with many counts. The chain recombines TRBV6-2 or TRBV6-3 with TRBJ1-1; TRBD1 agrees at 7 bases. J gave up 0 bases and V 1 base, and 5 bases lay outside the gene matches. This CDR3 comprises 16 residues. Germline V CDR1 and CDR2: MNHEY, SVGEGT. The CDR3 nucleotides read TGTGCCAGCAGTTACTTGGACAGGCTCATGAACACTGAAGCTTTCTTT. Its protein is CASSYLDRLMNTEAFF.

This clonotype has ten or more counts. The chain couples TRBV20-1 to TRBJ1-5; the D gene is possibly TRBD1 (6 bases). The CDR3 spans 16 residues. The V end lost 0 bases, the J end lost 5 bases, and 17 bases lay between the germline ends. Germline V gene lookup returns CDR1 DFQATT and CDR2 SNEGSKA (reference sequence). The CDR3 DNA is TGCAGTGCTAGAGATCGCCGGCTGGGGGCCTATCAGCCCCAGCATTTT. Residues: CSARDRRLGAYQPQHF.

The CDR3 region is CASSLDRASNQPQHF. CDR3 DNA: TGTGCCAGCAGCTTAGACAGGGCTAGCAATCAGCCCCAGCATTTT. The chain recombines TRBV7-2 with TRBJ1-5; tentative D call: TRBD1 (6 bases). This CDR3 has 15 amino acids. Germline assignment: CDR1 SGHTA and CDR2 FQGNSA. V gave up 1 base and J gave up 0 bases, with 7 bases separating them. Full variable domain (missing parts from reference TRBV7-2 and TRBJ1-5): GAGVSQSPSNKVTEKGKDVELRCDPISGHTALYWYRQSLGQGLEFLIYFQGNSAPDKSGLPSDRFSAERTGGSVSTLTIQRTQQEDSAVYLCASSLDRASNQPQHFGDGTRLSIL.

This clonotype was counted at least ten times. The V and J genes are TRBV19 and TRBJ2-2; 8 bases are shared with TRBD1. Unmatched junction bases numbered 7, after V lost 6 bases and J lost 1 base. The CDR3 extends over 16 amino acids. CDR1 is LNHDA, CDR2 SQIVND, per germline (reference sequence). CDR3 sequence reads: CASRESGGQNTGELFF. DNA of the CDR3: TGTGCCAGTAGAGAATCAGGGGGCCAGAACACCGGGGAGCTGTTTTTT.

J is TRBJ1-2 and V is TRBV6-2 or TRBV6-3, with unresolved D. The V end was cut by 6 bases, the J end by 4 bases, with 9 bases between. Germline V gene sequence: CDR1 MNHEY, CDR2 SVGEGT. The CDR3 extends over 12 amino acids. CDR3 bases: TGTGCCAGCAGCCCGGCTGGCTATGGCTACACCTTC. It codes for CASSPAGYGYTF.